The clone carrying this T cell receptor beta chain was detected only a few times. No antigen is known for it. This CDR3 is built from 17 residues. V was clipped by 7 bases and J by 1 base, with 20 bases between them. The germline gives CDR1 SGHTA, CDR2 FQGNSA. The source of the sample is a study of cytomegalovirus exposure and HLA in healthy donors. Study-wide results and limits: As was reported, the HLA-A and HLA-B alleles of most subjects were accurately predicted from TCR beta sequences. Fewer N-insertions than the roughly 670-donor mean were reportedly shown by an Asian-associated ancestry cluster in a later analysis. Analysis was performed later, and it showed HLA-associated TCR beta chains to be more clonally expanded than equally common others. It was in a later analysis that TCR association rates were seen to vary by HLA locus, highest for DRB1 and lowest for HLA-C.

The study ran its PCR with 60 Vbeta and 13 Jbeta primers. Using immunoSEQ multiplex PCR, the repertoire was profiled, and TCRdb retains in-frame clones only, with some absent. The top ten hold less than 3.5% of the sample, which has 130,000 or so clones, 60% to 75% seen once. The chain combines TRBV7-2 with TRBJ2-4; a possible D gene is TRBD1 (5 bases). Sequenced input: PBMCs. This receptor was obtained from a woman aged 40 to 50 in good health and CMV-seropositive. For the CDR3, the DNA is TGTGCCAGCACCCAATCGGTATGGGGCCAGGCCAAAAACATTCAGTACTTC. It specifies CASTQSVWGQAKNIQYF.